This entry lists 32 T cell receptor beta chains sequenced from one sample in a study of neurological immune-mediated disorders (dated by TCRdb to about 2019). The library was produced with 5' RACE. The sequencing machine was an Illumina HiSeq 2500. TCRdb cleaned the public reads at Q25 with fastp, built clones with MiXCR and kept in-frame beta chains. Merged by CDR3 protein, the rows form single entries marked with the most common genes and DNA. This sample has some 57,000 distinct CDR3 sequences in its table, and 4.5% to 5.5% of those were observed once. Jointly, the top ten make up less than 3.5% of the sample. Material for sequencing was PBMCs. The receptors were gathered from a woman aged 50 to 60 with multiple sclerosis.

This clonotype has at least ten counts. J is TRBJ1-2 and V is TRBV7-8; 7 bases match TRBD1. The ends lost 5 bases at V and 0 bases at J; junction bases unmatched: 3. Germline values: CDR1 SGHVS, CDR2 FQNEAQ. The CDR3 is 14 residues long. The CDR3 DNA sequence: TGTGCCAGCAGCGAGCAGGGGGCTAACTATGGCTACACCTTC. Translation gives CASSEQGANYGYTF.

This clonotype was detected ten times or more. The rearrangement uses TRBV7-2 and TRBJ1-5, with a tentative D call TRBD1 (5 bases). The CDR3 runs to 17 residues. Trimming took off 4 bases at V and 0 bases at J, with 16 bases between the two ends. Germline V gene lookup returns CDR1 SGHTA and CDR2 FQGNSA. CDR3 loop: CASSYRSGGASNQPQHF. In DNA form, the CDR3 reads TGTGCCAGCAGCTACCGTTCGGGGGGAGCTAGCAATCAGCCCCAGCATTTT.

The sample holds many counts of this clonotype. The chain has TRBV12-3 or TRBV12-4 and TRBJ2-3; 12 bases match TRBD2. CDR3 length: 16 amino acids. Losses at the gene ends were 3 bases for V and 2 bases for J; bases not matched to a gene: 3. As DNA, the CDR3 is TGTGCCAGCAGTTTGACTAGCGGGGGTTTCACAGATACGCAGTATTTT. Translating it yields CASSLTSGGFTDTQYF.

Only a few counts were recorded for this clonotype. V gene TRBV6-2 or TRBV6-3 combines with J gene TRBJ2-3; 8 bases align to TRBD2. The CDR3 totals 15 residues. Germline V gives CDR1 MNHEY, CDR2 SVGEGT. V lost 2 bases and J lost 4; bases outside the gene matches: 5. The CDR3 loop reads CASSYGAGDPDTQYF. In DNA, the CDR3 is TGTGCCAGCAGTTACGGAGCGGGGGATCCAGATACGCAGTATTTT.

This clonotype was counted many times. The V call is TRBV19, the J call TRBJ1-4; 10 bases line up with TRBD1. The CDR3 has 13 residues. The germline V gene encodes CDR1 LNHDA and CDR2 SQIVND (reference sequence). After removal of 10 bases from V and 5 bases from J, the junction contained 4 bases not matched to a gene. Written as DNA, the CDR3 is TGTGCCACTTCGGACAGGGGGAATGAAAAACTGTTTTTT. It encodes CATSDRGNEKLFF.

This clonotype came up many times. At one end the junction does not follow the germline gene, possibly because of a read error. The chain uses TRBV27 and TRBJ1-6; 8 bases line up with TRBD1. The germline CDR1 and CDR2 sequences are MNHEY and SMNVEV (reference sequence). The CDR3 sequence is 15 residues long. The CDR3 spells CASSLSGTGNSPLHF. The CDR3 DNA follows: TGTGCCAGCAGCTTATCCGGGACAGGCAATTCACCCCTCCACTTT.

This clonotype was recorded many times. J is TRBJ2-5 and V is TRBV5-1; weak D call: TRBD1 (5 bases). CDR3 size: 13 residues. Germline loops: CDR1 SGHRS, CDR2 YFSETQ. Between the trimmed V and J ends, which lost 4 bases and 2 bases, there was a span of 9 bases. CDR3 amino acids: CASSRTPQETQYF. For the CDR3, the DNA is TGCGCCAGCAGCCGGACACCTCAAGAGACCCAGTACTTC.

The gene calls are TRBV14 and TRBJ2-5; the D gene is possibly TRBD1 (5 bases). V was pared by 4 bases and J by 2 bases, with 11 bases between. This CDR3 spans 14 amino acids. The germline CDR1 and CDR2 sequences are SGHDN and FVKESK. CDR3 DNA: TGTGCCAGCAGCCTACGACAGACTCAAGAGACCCAGTACTTC. Its translation: CASSLRQTQETQYF.

This clonotype was seen at least ten times. This chain links TRBV7-2 with TRBJ2-2; the D gene could be TRBD1 or TRBD2 (5 bases each). This CDR3 region has 15 residues. Trimming left V 0 bases short and J 4 bases short, with 9 bases between. Germline CDR1 SGHTA, CDR2 FQGNSA. CDR3 region: CASSLAGVRTGELFF. CDR3 coding DNA: TGTGCCAGCAGCTTAGCGGGGGTTCGCACCGGGGAGCTGTTTTTT.

Concerning this clonotype: A single base separates this from a much larger clone, so it may be a read error. The V call is TRBV5-1, the J call TRBJ2-3; the D gene is possibly TRBD2 (5 bases). CDR3 size: 17 residues. CDR1 and CDR2 from the germline V gene are SGHRS and YFSETQ. The CDR3 is CDSSLGVRRIIPDTQYF. In DNA, the CDR3 is TGCGACAGCAGCTTGGGAGTCCGGAGAATAATCCCAGATACGCAGTATTTT.

This clonotype appeared many times. The V call is TRBV12-3 or TRBV12-4, the J call TRBJ1-5, with D unresolved. V was pared by 5 bases and J by 6 bases, with 14 bases between. The length of the CDR3 is 14 residues. The CDR3 nucleotides are TGTGCCAGCAGTCCAGGTGCGGGTCCTCAGCCCCAGCATTTT. Translating it yields CASSPGAGPQPQHF.

In this sample, this clonotype turned up many times. The chain combines TRBV12-3 or TRBV12-4 with TRBJ2-2; TRBD2 matches 9 bases. V lost 3 bases to trimming and J lost 6 bases; unmatched junction nucleotides: 2. There are 14 residues in the CDR3. The CDR3 DNA reads TGTGCCAGCAGTTTGGGACTAGCTGCCGGGGAGCTGTTTTTT. This gives the protein CASSLGLAAGELFF.

This clonotype was recorded at least ten times. The V and J genes are TRBV6-5 and TRBJ2-2; 10 bases line up with TRBD2. V lost 10 bases, J lost 7 bases, and 9 bases stayed unmatched. CDR3 size: 14 residues. Germline lookup yields CDR1 MNHEY and CDR2 SVGAGI. CDR3 bases: TGTGCCACCAAATCTCTAGCGGGGGTCGGGGAGCTGTTTTTT. Translation: CATKSLAGVGELFF.

This clonotype was detected ten times or more. The chain employs TRBV7-2 and TRBJ2-7, with D unclear. Germline V CDR1 and CDR2: SGHTA, FQGNSA. Trimming stripped 3 bases from V and 3 bases from J, with 9 bases between. This CDR3 contains 13 residues. The CDR3 here is CASSLSSRYEQYF. The CDR3 DNA is TGTGCCAGCAGCTTGAGTTCTCGCTACGAGCAGTACTTC.

Ten or more counts support this clonotype. The CDR3 DNA is TGTGCCAGCAGCTTAAGGGACCTTTACAGCTCCTACAATGAGCAGTTCTTC. Translating it yields CASSLRDLYSSYNEQFF. The rearrangement links TRBV7-8 to TRBJ2-1; either TRBD1 or TRBD2 may supply D (5 bases each). V lost 2 bases and J lost 0, with 14 bases in between. The germline CDR1 and CDR2 sequences are SGHVS and FQNEAQ. CDR3 size: 17 residues.

In regard to this clonotype: This may stem from a read error, because a much larger clone lies one nucleotide away. The genes are TRBV6-1 and TRBJ1-5; no clear D. Germline V gene sequence: CDR1 MNHNS, CDR2 SASEGT. The CDR3 spans 14 residues. The CDR3 DNA follows: TGTACCAGCAGTGAAAGTTATAGCAATCAGCCCCAGCATTTT. It is translated as CTSSESYSNQPQHF.

This clonotype has ten or more counts. The chain combines TRBV7-2 with TRBJ1-1; D remains unclear. CDR1 is SGHTA, CDR2 FQGNSA, per germline. V was cut by 2 bases and J by 6 bases, with 7 bases left in between. The CDR3 totals 12 residues. CDR3: CASSLMGSEAFF. Here the CDR3 DNA reads TGTGCCAGCAGCTTAATGGGATCTGAAGCTTTCTTT.

This clonotype appeared many times. This chain connects TRBV3-1 to TRBJ2-5, with TRBD1 matching 11 bases. Per germline, CDR1 LGHDT and CDR2 YNNKEL (reference sequence). CDR3 length equals 15 residues. J lost 5 bases, V lost 2 bases, and 4 bases had no gene match. The CDR3: CASSQKGTGGETQYF. CDR3 nucleotide sequence: TGTGCCAGCAGCCAAAAGGGGACAGGGGGGGAGACCCAGTACTTC.

This clonotype was counted many times. J is TRBJ1-1 and V is TRBV6-4, with a possible D match to TRBD1 (5 bases). This CDR3 contains 14 residues. Germline loops: CDR1 MRHNA, CDR2 SNTAGT. The ends were cut back, 3 bases at V and 2 bases at J, with 10 bases in the middle. CDR3 loop: CASSEGGQNTEAFF. In DNA form, the CDR3 reads TGTGCCAGCAGTGAGGGCGGACAAAACACTGAAGCTTTCTTT.

In the case of this clonotype: Just one base apart from a much larger clone, this may be a read error. The rearrangement joins TRBV7-2 to TRBJ2-7; D gene uncertain. CDR1 and CDR2 from the germline V gene are SGHTA and FQGNSA. The CDR3 extends over 13 amino acids. V was trimmed by 1 base and J by 7 bases, leaving 11 bases between them. CDR3 sequence: CASSLGGQKEQYF. The CDR3 nucleotides read TGTGCCAGCAGCTTAGGCGGCCAGAAAGAGCAGTACTTC.

The rearrangement joins TRBV2 to TRBJ2-5; D unresolved. This CDR3 comprises 12 residues. The ends were cut back, 3 bases at V and 5 bases at J, with 7 bases in the middle. CDR1 SNHLY and CDR2 FYNNEI come from the germline V gene. This CDR3 is CASSESIETQYF. The CDR3 nucleotides read TGTGCCAGCAGTGAGTCTATCGAGACCCAGTACTTC.

This clonotype was seen at least ten times. The V gene is TRBV7-3, the J gene TRBJ2-3; no reliable D call. The CDR3 covers 15 residues. CDR1 is SGHTA, CDR2 FQGTGA, per germline. Trimming shortened V by 2 bases and J by 0 bases, and 9 bases separated the two germline ends. CDR3: CASSLRPGSTDTQYF. The CDR3 DNA follows: TGTGCCAGCAGCTTACGGCCGGGCAGCACAGATACGCAGTATTTT.

This clonotype has ten or more counts. Mismatch with germline at one junction end may stem from a read error. The chain couples TRBV24-1 to TRBJ1-5; D is ambiguous. The V gene's germline CDR1 is KGHDR and CDR2 SFDVKD. CDR3 length equals 15 residues. The CDR3 region has the DNA TGTGCCACCAGTGATACCGGGAATAGCAATCAGCCCCAGAATTTT. This translates into CATSDTGNSNQPQNF.

This clonotype was recorded many times. The V call is TRBV20-1, the J call TRBJ1-6; D ambiguous. Trimming shortened V by 6 bases and J by 0 bases, and 21 bases separated the two germline ends. Germline CDR1 and CDR2: DFQATT and SNEGSKA (reference sequence). CDR3 length: 18 amino acids. CDR3 protein: CSAIQAGRPSSYNSPLHF. Written as DNA, the CDR3 is TGCAGTGCCATTCAAGCCGGACGGCCGAGCTCCTATAATTCACCCCTCCACTTT.

Many counts were recorded for this clonotype. The chain combines TRBV7-8 with TRBJ1-3, with unresolved D. Germline CDR1 reads SGHVS; CDR2 reads FQNEAQ. Between the trimmed V and J ends, which lost 3 bases and 0 bases, there was a span of 9 bases. The length of the CDR3 is 15 residues. The CDR3 spells CASSLGRSSGNTIYF. CDR3 coding DNA: TGTGCCAGCAGCTTGGGCAGGAGCTCTGGAAACACCATATATTTT.

The table lists this clonotype with a few counts. V and J are TRBV18 and TRBJ1-1, with D maybe TRBD1 (6 bases). The CDR3 extends over 15 amino acids. V dropped 1 base and J dropped 4 bases, with 13 bases sitting between them. The germline gives CDR1 KGHSH, CDR2 LQKENI. CDR3 sequence (DNA): TGTGCCAGCTCACCACTTCAGGGGCTAGGCACTGAAGCTTTCTTT. As protein: CASSPLQGLGTEAFF.

This clonotype was counted many times. The chain couples TRBV20-1 to TRBJ2-3; a weak D match, TRBD2 (5 bases). Germline V gives CDR1 DFQATT, CDR2 SNEGSKA (reference sequence). The length of the CDR3 is 14 residues. The V end lost 1 base, the J end lost 5 bases, and 13 bases lay between the germline ends. The CDR3 reads CSARAPGAGDTQYF. In nucleotides, the CDR3 is TGCAGTGCTAGAGCGCCGGGCGCGGGAGATACGCAGTATTTT.

This chain uses TRBV4-3 with TRBJ2-7; perhaps TRBD1 as D (6 bases). This CDR3 contains 16 residues. The germline V and J ends were trimmed by 2 bases and 3 bases, with 17 bases remaining between them. Per the germline V gene, CDR1 is LGHNA and CDR2 is YSLEER. CDR3 sequence (DNA): TGCGCCAGCAGCCAACCGTCCGGGACACCTTACTACGAGCAGTACGTC. It translates to CASSQPSGTPYYEQYV.

J is TRBJ2-2 and V is TRBV5-1; D is possibly TRBD2 (5 bases). CDR1 is SGHRS and CDR2 is YFSETQ in the germline V gene. Trimming pared 4 bases from V and 6 bases from J, leaving 16 bases between. The CDR3 spans 15 residues. The chain's CDR3 is CASSRTAPRAGELFF. The DNA for the CDR3 is TGCGCCAGCAGCAGGACTGCCCCTCGGGCCGGGGAGCTGTTTTTT.

In this sample, this clonotype turned up many times. This chain connects TRBV7-2 to TRBJ2-7; 12 positions match TRBD2. CDR1 and CDR2 (germline): SGHTA, FQGNSA. This CDR3 region has 15 residues. V gave up 5 bases and J gave up 2 bases; unmatched junction bases: 4. The CDR3, as DNA: TGTGCCAGCAGCCGGACTAGCGGGGACACCTACGAGCAGTACTTC. Encoded protein: CASSRTSGDTYEQYF.

This clonotype was seen at least ten times. The chain recombines TRBV7-6 with TRBJ1-4, with 7 bases aligning to TRBD1. Trimming at V came to 0 bases and at J to 6 bases, leaving 4 bases not matched to a gene. Germline V gives CDR1 SGHVS, CDR2 FNYEAQ. The CDR3 contains 15 residues. In nucleotides, the CDR3 is TGTGCCAGCAGCTTAGCCGGAGGGGGCCATGAAAAACTGTTTTTT. It codes for CASSLAGGGHEKLFF.

This clonotype was recorded many times. The chain couples TRBV20-1 to TRBJ1-1, with D uncertain. Germline lookup yields CDR1 DFQATT and CDR2 SNEGSKA (reference sequence). V was shortened by 4 bases and J by 4 bases, with 19 bases between the two germline ends. The CDR3 is made up of 15 amino acids. The CDR3: CSAIPPGRLGTEAFF. For the CDR3, the DNA is TGCAGTGCTATCCCCCCAGGCCGATTAGGCACTGAAGCTTTCTTT.